Listed here is a single T cell receptor beta chain. The data were taken from a study of Ad26.COV2.S vaccination and SARS-CoV-2 variants. Background on the study: Once, or twice with 56 days between doses, Ad26.COV2.S was given intramuscularly.

The sample's treatment: around 19 received Ad26.COV2.S at low or high dose, single or two shots; several received placebo; per-sample allocation not given. Following the first vaccine or placebo injection, samples were taken on day 63. Trimming removed 0 bases at V and 0 bases at J, with 9 bases between. Germline CDR1 and CDR2: GTSNPN and SVGIG (reference sequence). The length of the CDR3 is 15 residues. The assay was immunoSEQ multiplex PCR, and TCRdb's table has in-frame clones only and misses some. The table has about 680,000 clones, more than 70% seen once; the top ten hold over 1.3%. The sequence derives from a person between 18 and 65 years old who received the Ad26.COV2.S COVID-19 vaccine or a placebo. The chain carries TRBV30 and TRBJ1-3, with D unclear. The sample was peripheral blood, taken in a trial of Ad26.COV2.S vaccine versus placebo. DNA of the CDR3: TGTGCCTGGAGTGTGCCAAGAATCTCTGGAAACACCATATATTTT. It yields the protein CAWSVPRISGNTIYF. Full variable domain (rest looked up from reference TRBV30 and TRBJ1-3): SQTIHQWPATLVQPVGSPLSLECTVEGTSNPNLYWYRQAAGRGLQLLFYSVGIGQISSEVPQNLSASRPQDRQFILSSKKLLLSDSGFYLCAWSVPRISGNTIYFGEGSWLTVV.